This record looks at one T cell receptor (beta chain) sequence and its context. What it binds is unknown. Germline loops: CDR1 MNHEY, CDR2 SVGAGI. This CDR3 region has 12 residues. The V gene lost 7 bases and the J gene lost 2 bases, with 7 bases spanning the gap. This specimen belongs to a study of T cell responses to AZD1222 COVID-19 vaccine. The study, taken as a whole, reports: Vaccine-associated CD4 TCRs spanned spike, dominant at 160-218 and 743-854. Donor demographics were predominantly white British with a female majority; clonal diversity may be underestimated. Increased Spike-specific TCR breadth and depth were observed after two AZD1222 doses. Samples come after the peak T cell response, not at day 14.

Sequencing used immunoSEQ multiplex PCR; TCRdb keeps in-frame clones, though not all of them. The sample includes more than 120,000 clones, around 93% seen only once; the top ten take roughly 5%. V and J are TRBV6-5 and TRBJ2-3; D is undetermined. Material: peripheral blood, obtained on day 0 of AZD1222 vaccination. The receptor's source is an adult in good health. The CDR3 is CASTGSTDTQYF. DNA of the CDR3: TGTGCCAGCACAGGCTCCACAGATACGCAGTATTTT.